This TCR beta chain was recovered during a study of regulatory T cells in long-lasting Graves disease. Study outcomes and limitations: Accuracy may have been reduced by the small sample size. TRBV28, TRBJ1-2 and TRBJ2-5 were segments that persistent disease favored. Persistent Graves' patients showed less TCR diversity than newly diagnosed patients showed.

This clonotype was observed a handful of times. Its antigen is unidentified. Arm-PCR of CDR3 regions with iRepertoire HTBI primers generated TCR beta libraries. Original handling: The samples included 60 to 65 TRBV and under 15 TRBJ segments. TCRdb reanalysed the multiplex PCR reads using MiXCR and keeps one entry per CDR3 protein. The V and J calls come from TCRdb's annotation, not from the publication. There are around 460,000 distinct CDR3 sequences in the sample; about 22% occur only once, and 7.1% lies in the top ten. The trim removed 3 bases at V and 2 bases at J, leaving 15 bases unmatched. The CDR3 consists of 19 residues. Germline V gives CDR1 LNHDA, CDR2 SQIVND (reference sequence). Described time point: persistent/refractory GD, antithyroid drugs over 5 years with positive TRAb. Scientists built the TCR library using RNA that was extracted from PBMCs.

This clonotype was obtained from a female donor with Graves disease. The chain couples TRBV19 to TRBJ1-5; 8 nucleotides match TRBD1. The source was peripheral blood mononuclear cells (PBMCs), collected when the disease was refractory, from a patient treated with antithyroid drugs. The CDR3 is CASSMRRGAGGFGNQPQHF. The CDR3, as DNA: TGTGCCAGTAGTATGAGAAGGGGGGCAGGGGGCTTTGGCAATCAGCCCCAGCATTTT.